Following are 24 T cell receptor beta chains from one sample sequenced in a study of T cells after yellow fever vaccination. TCRdb independently ran MiXCR on the 5' RACE reads; one entry per CDR3 protein. The data contain more than 55,000 distinct CDR3 sequences, 7.4% of them seen just once; the ten biggest clones take up 35% to 40%. The material was CD8+ T cells sorted from PBMCs, obtained 15 days after the yellow fever booster vaccination. The receptor set was obtained from a young man who received the YFV17D yellow fever vaccine.

This clonotype was detected many times. The chain uses TRBV28 and TRBJ2-2; D perhaps matches TRBD2 (5 bases). The V end was cut by 3 bases, the J end by 2 bases, with 7 bases between. Germline-derived CDR1 and CDR2 are MDHEN and SYDVKM. The CDR3 totals 14 residues. CDR3 region: CASSFEGNTGELFF. For the CDR3, the DNA is TGTGCCAGCAGTTTCGAGGGAAACACCGGGGAGCTGTTTTTT.

V is TRBV25-1 and J is TRBJ2-2; TRBD2 aligns across 9 bases. Looked up from germline, CDR1 is MGHDK and CDR2 is SYGVNS. The CDR3 is 14 residues long. V lost 4 bases and J lost 3; bases outside the gene matches: 0. DNA of the CDR3: TGTGCCAGCAGTGGACTAGCGGACACCGGGGAGCTGTTTTTT. Encoded protein: CASSGLADTGELFF.

This clonotype was seen repeatedly, ten times or more. This chain connects TRBV4-3 to TRBJ2-3, with D possibly matching TRBD2 (5 bases). Germline V gene data show CDR1 as LGHNA and CDR2 as YSLEER. CDR3 size: 15 residues. Between the trimmed V and J ends, which lost 4 bases and 2 bases, there was a span of 13 bases. The CDR3 nucleotides read TGCGCCAGCAGCCTATACATCGGGGTCACAGATACGCAGTATTTT. Its translation is CASSLYIGVTDTQYF.

This clonotype was picked up many times. J is TRBJ2-3 and V is TRBV20-1; D is unclear. Germline loops: CDR1 DFQATT, CDR2 SNEGSKA (reference sequence). The CDR3 loop spans 11 amino acids. The V and J ends lost 0 bases and 6 bases respectively, with 4 bases between them. The CDR3 DNA reads as TGCAGTGCTAGAGATTCGGATACGCAGTATTTT. This encodes CSARDSDTQYF.

On this clonotype itself: A much larger clone differs from this one at a single base, so this may be a read error. The chain combines TRBV12-3 or TRBV12-4 with TRBJ2-5; D ambiguous. The germline V and J ends were trimmed by 5 bases and 5 bases, with 6 bases remaining between them. The CDR3 covers 11 residues. CDR3 nucleotide sequence: TGTGCCAGCAGTAGATGGGAGACCCAGTACTTC. This encodes CASSRWETQYF.

This clonotype was detected ten times or more. The chain uses TRBV10-3 and TRBJ2-1; 7 bases fit TRBD1. Unmatched junction bases numbered 10, after V lost 6 bases and J lost 2 bases. The germline V gene encodes CDR1 ENHRY and CDR2 SYGVKD. The CDR3 sequence is 16 residues long. CDR3 amino acids: CAISDEGAEPYNEQFF. The CDR3 nucleotides are TGTGCCATCAGCGATGAGGGGGCAGAACCCTACAATGAGCAGTTCTTC.

The V and J genes are TRBV7-2 and TRBJ1-2, with a possible D match to TRBD1 (5 bases). The CDR3 consists of 15 residues. The V end lost 5 bases, the J end lost 8 bases, and 21 bases lay between the germline ends. Germline values: CDR1 SGHTA, CDR2 FQGNSA. CDR3 sequence reads: CASSPEPGPGPGYTF. The CDR3 bases are TGTGCCAGCAGCCCCGAGCCCGGTCCGGGGCCGGGCTACACCTTC.

In the case of this clonotype: Given a much more abundant clone one base away, this may be a read error. This chain joins TRBV4-3 and TRBJ2-7, with 8 bases that match TRBD1. This CDR3 contains 16 residues. After removal of 0 bases from V and 8 bases from J, the junction contained 12 bases not matched to a gene. Germline CDR1 is LGHNA and CDR2 is YSLEER. Here the CDR3 DNA reads TGCGCCAGCAGCCAAGAAAGCAGGGGGCAAGTATACCAGCAGTACTTC. It is translated as CASSQESRGQVYQQYF.

The V call is TRBV6-2 or TRBV6-3, the J call TRBJ1-2; tentative D call: TRBD1 (5 bases). CDR1 and CDR2 (germline): MNHEY, SVGEGT. V lost 4 bases and J 6 bases, leaving 18 bases between the germline ends. The CDR3 runs to 15 residues. CDR3 sequence reads: CASSFGHLSGDGYTF. CDR3 DNA: TGTGCCAGCAGTTTCGGACATCTCTCTGGTGATGGCTACACCTTC.

This clonotype came up many times. The chain joins TRBV5-6 to TRBJ1-2; tentatively, D is TRBD1 (5 bases). Trimming took 5 bases from V and 4 from J, leaving 9 bases between them. Germline values: CDR1 SGHDT, CDR2 YYEEEE. This CDR3 comprises 12 residues. The CDR3 protein is CASSSGAYGYTF. Written as DNA, the CDR3 is TGTGCCAGCAGTTCCGGGGCCTATGGCTACACCTTC.

This clonotype turned up a few times. This rearrangement joins TRBV30 to TRBJ2-2; 8 nucleotides align to TRBD2. V was clipped by 3 bases and J by 3 bases; unmatched bases: 3. This CDR3 is built from 14 residues. Germline V gene sequence: CDR1 GTSNPN, CDR2 SVGIG (reference sequence). The CDR3 protein is CAWRLRGDTGELFF. The CDR3 coding sequence is TGTGCCTGGAGGCTGCGGGGGGACACCGGGGAGCTGTTTTTT.

This clonotype was counted a few times. The chain combines TRBV9 with TRBJ2-1; TRBD2 matches at 13 bases. Unmatched junction bases numbered 2, after V lost 2 bases and J lost 6 bases. The CDR3 is 15 residues long. Germline lookup yields CDR1 SGDLS and CDR2 YYNGEE. CDR3 coding DNA: TGTGCCAGCAGCGTTGGGACTAGCGGGACCAATGAGCAGTTCTTC. Translation gives CASSVGTSGTNEQFF.

This clonotype has a count of ten or more. V and J are TRBV12-3 or TRBV12-4 and TRBJ1-4; D remains ambiguous. The CDR3 consists of 14 residues. V lost 9 bases and J lost 0, with 11 bases in between. CDR3 DNA: TGTGCCAGTTCCGAAAGGCCAACTAATGAAAAACTGTTTTTT. Its translation is CASSERPTNEKLFF.

This clonotype showed up many times. The rearrangement joins TRBV27 to TRBJ2-1; 7 bases match TRBD1. This CDR3 is built from 12 residues. Germline V CDR1 and CDR2: MNHEY, SMNVEV (reference sequence). The V gene end was trimmed by 6 bases and the J gene end by 10 bases; junction bases not matched to a gene: 6. CDR3 coding DNA: TGTGCCAGCAGGACAGGGTTACGAGAGCAGTTCTTC. It specifies CASRTGLREQFF.

Of note for this clonotype: A read error is possible here, since a much larger clone lies one base away. The V and J genes are TRBV20-1 and TRBJ2-1; D is ambiguous. Per germline, CDR1 DFQATT and CDR2 SNEGSKA (reference sequence). V was trimmed by 3 bases and J by 3 bases, leaving 12 bases between them. The CDR3 is 14 amino acids. CDR3 DNA: TGCAGTGCTAGGGAACACTCAGGCTACAATGAGCAGTTCTTC. Translating it yields CSAREHSGYNEQFF.

This clonotype was observed at least ten times. The chain employs TRBV10-3 and TRBJ2-7; 10 positions match TRBD2. The CDR3 is made up of 17 amino acids. From germline, CDR1 is ENHRY and CDR2 SYGVKD. Trimming at V came to 3 bases and at J to 4 bases, leaving 12 bases not matched to a gene. CDR3 amino acids: CAISDEASGRPPYEQYF. The DNA for the CDR3 is TGTGCCATCAGTGACGAGGCTAGCGGGAGACCTCCTTACGAGCAGTACTTC.

This clonotype was detected many times. This chain connects TRBV24-1 to TRBJ2-1, with 11 positions matching TRBD2. The CDR3 length is 16 residues. Germline loops: CDR1 KGHDR, CDR2 SFDVKD. V was clipped by 6 bases and J by 10 bases; unmatched bases: 13. Here the CDR3 DNA reads TGTGCCACCAGTAAAGGCGTGACTAGCGGGATGGACGAGCAGTTCTTC. Translated, it gives CATSKGVTSGMDEQFF.

This clonotype was picked up many times. The rearrangement joins TRBV15 to TRBJ2-3; TRBD2 aligns across 8 bases. Trimming removed 7 bases from V and 5 bases from J; junction bases left unmatched: 8. CDR1 LNHNV and CDR2 YYDKDF come from the germline V gene (reference sequence). This CDR3 has 14 residues. CDR3 bases: TGTGCCACCATCCCCCGGGAGGGGGAAGATACGCAGTATTTT. Translated: CATIPREGEDTQYF.

For this clonotype: A clone one base away is much larger, so this may be a read error. The rearrangement links TRBV6-5 to TRBJ2-1; 8 bases align to TRBD1. Germline values: CDR1 MNHEY, CDR2 SVGAGI. The CDR3 runs 15 residues. The CDR3 DNA is TGTGCCAGCAGTTACCAGGGGGCACACTACAATGAGAAGTTCTTC. Its translation: CASSYQGAHYNEKFF.

This clonotype was found many times. V gene TRBV4-3 combines with J gene TRBJ2-1, with 7 bases identical to TRBD2. Germline CDR1 and CDR2: LGHNA and YSLEER. This CDR3 region has 18 residues. V was clipped by 4 bases and J by 0 bases; unmatched bases: 12. In nucleotides, the CDR3 is TGCGCCAGCAGCCGGCATGGACTAGAAAGGAGCTCCTACAATGAGCAGTTCTTC. Translated: CASSRHGLERSSYNEQFF.

This clonotype was counted at least ten times. The genes are TRBV27 and TRBJ2-7; 10 positions agree with TRBD2. V shed 5 bases, J shed 5 bases, and the junction held 12 bases outside the gene matches. Germline loops: CDR1 MNHEY, CDR2 SMNVEV (reference sequence). This CDR3 comprises 16 residues. As DNA, the CDR3 is TGTGCCAGCAGTGATCTAAATACTAGCGGGAACCACGAGCAGTACTTC. It specifies CASSDLNTSGNHEQYF.

This clonotype was seen repeatedly, ten times or more. The rearrangement links TRBV6-2 or TRBV6-3 to TRBJ1-5; a possible D gene is TRBD1 (5 bases). This CDR3 is built from 16 residues. Germline V gene data show CDR1 as MNHEY and CDR2 as SVGEGT. The germline V and J ends were trimmed by 0 bases and 0 bases, with 9 bases remaining between them. The CDR3 coding sequence is TGTGCCAGCAGTTACTCAGCAGGGTATAGCAATCAGCCCCAGCATTTT. Translating gives CASSYSAGYSNQPQHF.

This clonotype was picked up many times. V and J are TRBV4-1 and TRBJ2-5, with D perhaps matching TRBD2 (6 bases). Trimming cost V 3 bases and J 4 bases, with 18 bases left between them. Germline V CDR1 and CDR2: MGHRA, YSYEKL. The CDR3 has 16 residues. This CDR3 is CASSHVGGARGETQYF. In nucleotides, the CDR3 is TGCGCCAGCAGCCACGTTGGAGGGGCAAGAGGAGAGACCCAGTACTTC.

The table lists this clonotype with many counts. The rearrangement joins TRBV20-1 to TRBJ1-4; 9 nucleotides line up with TRBD1. J lost 6 bases, V lost 3 bases, and 5 bases had no gene match. Germline CDR1 is DFQATT and CDR2 is SNEGSKA (reference sequence). CDR3 size: 14 residues. The CDR3 reads CSASSGQGDEKLFF. The CDR3 bases are TGCAGTGCTAGTTCGGGACAGGGAGATGAAAAACTGTTTTTT.